This T cell receptor (beta chain) was found in a study of cytomegalovirus exposure and HLA in healthy donors. Whole-study results and caveats: Among TCR beta chains, those listed as cytomegalovirus-associated numbered over 150. High sensitivity and specificity were reportedly achieved when the classifier diagnosed cytomegalovirus status.

Regarding this clone: Its antigen is not known.

Here immunoSEQ multiplex PCR was the method, and the copy in TCRdb shows in-frame clones only, minus some. Of 190,000 or so clones detected, 84% appear once; the ten largest clones hold around an eighth. CDR1 MNHNS and CDR2 SASEGT come from the germline V gene. The CDR3 runs 15 residues. V lost 3 bases to trimming and J lost 5 bases, with 14 bases between them. The sequencing sample was made of PBMCs. The clonotype was recovered from a woman between 25 and 40 years old in good health and CMV-seropositive. The J gene is TRBJ1-5, the V gene TRBV6-1; a possible D gene is TRBD1 (5 bases). The CDR3 protein is CASSEPQGEYQPQHF. The CDR3 coding sequence is TGTGCCAGCAGTGAGCCGCAGGGTGAATATCAGCCCCAGCATTTT.